Below are 13 T cell receptor beta chains sequenced from a single sample in a study of T cell repertoires in cytomegalovirus infection. TCRdb processed the reads anew with MiXCR; each CDR3 protein has one entry. The data show under 150,000 distinct CDR3 sequences, with roughly 9% seen just once and about 9.4% held by the top ten. The sample comprised PBMCs. The receptors were sampled from a human donor in good health (CMV status not recorded). Some clones in this sample may be carry-over from other donors' samples.

The chain links TRBV19 to TRBJ2-3; 7 nucleotides agree with TRBD2. The ends lost 4 bases at V and 5 bases at J; junction bases unmatched: 6. This CDR3 comprises 14 residues. Germline V gene sequence: CDR1 LNHDA, CDR2 SQIVND (reference sequence). The CDR3 DNA sequence: TGTGCCAGTAGTACGGGAGCGGGGATAGATACGCAGTATTTT. Encoded protein: CASSTGAGIDTQYF. Drawing the rest from reference TRBV19 and TRBJ2-3, the complete variable domain is DGGITQSPKYLFRKEGQNVTLSCEQNLNHDAMYWYRQDPGQGLRLIYYSQIVNDFQKGDIAEGYSVSREKKESFPLTVTSAQKNPTAFYLCASSTGAGIDTQYFGPGTRLTVL.

Only one count was recorded for this clonotype. This may arise from a read error, as a much more abundant clone is one base away. This chain connects TRBV12-3 or TRBV12-4 to TRBJ1-2, with D tentatively TRBD1 (5 bases). There are 15 residues in the CDR3. CDR3 region: CVSSPPRGAKYGYTF. The CDR3 DNA sequence: TGTGTCAGCAGTCCACCGCGCGGGGCAAAGTATGGCTACACCTTC.

The chain recombines TRBV28 with TRBJ1-1, with unresolved D. Germline V gives CDR1 MDHEN, CDR2 SYDVKM. This CDR3 has 14 residues. Deletions cut 3 bases from V and 2 bases from J, with 10 bases between. The DNA of the CDR3 is TGTGCCAGCAGTTTTCCCCTCGGCAACACTGAAGCTTTCTTT. Amino acids: CASSFPLGNTEAFF.

The rearrangement uses TRBV2 and TRBJ1-5; D unresolved. Germline V gene sequence: CDR1 SNHLY, CDR2 FYNNEI. There are 14 residues in the CDR3. Trimming pared 4 bases from V and 2 bases from J, leaving 9 bases between. The CDR3, as DNA: TGTGCCAGCAGTGTATTGGGAGGCAATCAGCCCCAGCATTTT. Protein sequence: CASSVLGGNQPQHF.

This clonotype was seen a single time. This clone may be a read error of a much larger clone one base away. The rearrangement joins TRBV2 to TRBJ1-1; D perhaps matches TRBD1 (5 bases). The V and J ends lost 7 bases and 3 bases respectively, with 18 bases between them. Germline V gene lookup returns CDR1 SNHLY and CDR2 FYNNEI. The CDR3 contains 15 residues. For the CDR3, the DNA is TGTGCCAGCAAACTGTCAGTGTTGGGGCACACTGAAGCTTTCTTT. Its translation is CASKLSVLGHTEAFF.

This clonotype was observed at least ten times. J is TRBJ2-7 and V is TRBV28, with D possibly TRBD1 on 6 matching bases. CDR3 size: 17 residues. Germline assignment: CDR1 MDHEN and CDR2 SYDVKM. V lost 5 bases and J 2 bases, leaving 22 bases between the germline ends. The CDR3 loop is CASSPMAARTVPYEQYF. Here the CDR3 DNA reads TGTGCCAGCAGTCCTATGGCCGCGCGGACAGTGCCCTACGAGCAGTACTTC. The full variable domain, in which reference TRBV28 and TRBJ2-7 provide the parts outside the CDR3, is DVKVTQSSRYLVKRTGEKVFLECVQDMDHENMFWYRQDPGLGLRLIYFSYDVKMKEKGDIPEGYSVSREKKERFSLILESASTNQTSMYLCASSPMAARTVPYEQYFGPGTRLTVT.

This clonotype was recorded at least ten times. The V call is TRBV7-3, the J call TRBJ1-1; D perhaps matches TRBD1 (5 bases). The CDR3 sequence is 15 residues long. Per the germline V gene, CDR1 is SGHTA and CDR2 is FQGTGA. The V and J ends lost 4 bases and 5 bases respectively, with 17 bases between them. The CDR3 DNA reads TGTGCCAGCAGCTCTGGGGCGGGGCTTGGAACTGAAGCTTTCTTT. Protein sequence: CASSSGAGLGTEAFF.

This clonotype was seen repeatedly, ten times or more. The J gene is TRBJ2-1, the V gene TRBV28; 7 positions match TRBD1. The CDR3 loop spans 12 amino acids. The V and J ends lost 2 bases and 9 bases, in that order; junction bases with no gene match: 1. Germline CDR1 and CDR2: MDHEN and SYDVKM. CDR3 DNA sequence: TGTGCCAGCAGTTTACAGGGGGTTGAGCAGTTCTTC. Its protein product is CASSLQGVEQFF.

CDR3 sequence reads: CATSGRTAHSYGYTF. The DNA for the CDR3 is TGTGCCACCAGCGGGCGGACAGCGCATTCCTATGGCTACACCTTC. V and J are TRBV15 and TRBJ1-2, with D maybe TRBD1 (6 bases). The CDR3 totals 15 residues. V lost 5 bases to trimming and J lost 4 bases, with 17 bases between them. Germline V lookup: CDR1 LNHNV, CDR2 YYDKDF (reference sequence).

The chain is built from TRBV5-1 and TRBJ2-6; D ambiguous. This CDR3 is built from 15 residues. The germline V gene encodes CDR1 SGHRS and CDR2 YFSETQ. V lost 2 bases to trimming and J lost 0 bases, with 6 bases between them. CDR3 residues: CASSFGFSGANVLTF. The CDR3, as DNA: TGCGCCAGCAGCTTCGGCTTCTCTGGGGCCAACGTCCTGACTTTC.

This clonotype showed up many times. This chain links TRBV12-3 or TRBV12-4 with TRBJ1-2; 7 bases are shared with TRBD1. There are 14 residues in the CDR3. V lost 5 bases, J lost 5 bases, and 8 bases stayed unmatched. The CDR3 is CASSTTGDPYGYTF. The CDR3 coding sequence is TGTGCCAGCAGTACTACAGGGGACCCTTATGGCTACACCTTC.

J is TRBJ2-7 and V is TRBV7-9, with D possibly being TRBD1 (5 bases). Trimming left V 1 base short and J 7 bases short, with 20 bases between. Germline assignment: CDR1 SEHNR and CDR2 FQNEAQ (reference sequence). The CDR3 is made up of 16 amino acids. CDR3 nucleotides: TGTGCCAGCAGCTTAGAGTGGCCGACAGAAAGGGAAGAGCAGTACTTC. Translation: CASSLEWPTEREEQYF.

At least ten counts were recorded for this clonotype. The chain couples TRBV13 to TRBJ2-4; no reliable D call. Germline V gene sequence: CDR1 PRHDT, CDR2 FYEKMQ (reference sequence). V gave up 8 bases and J gave up 0 bases, with 5 bases separating them. The CDR3 is 12 amino acids. As DNA, the CDR3 is TGTGCCAGCGCACTAGCCAAAAACATTCAGTACTTC. Translating it yields CASALAKNIQYF.